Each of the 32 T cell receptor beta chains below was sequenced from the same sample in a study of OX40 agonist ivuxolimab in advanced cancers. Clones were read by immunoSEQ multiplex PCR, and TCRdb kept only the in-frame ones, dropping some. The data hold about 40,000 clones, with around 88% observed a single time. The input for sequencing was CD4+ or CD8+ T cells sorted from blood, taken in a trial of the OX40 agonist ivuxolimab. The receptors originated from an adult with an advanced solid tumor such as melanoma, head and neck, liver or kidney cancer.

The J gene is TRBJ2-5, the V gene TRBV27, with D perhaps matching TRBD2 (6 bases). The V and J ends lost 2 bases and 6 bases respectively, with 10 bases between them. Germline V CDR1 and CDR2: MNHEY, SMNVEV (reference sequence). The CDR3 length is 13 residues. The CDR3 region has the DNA TGTGCCAGCAGTTTAGGAGGGTTGAAGACCCAGTACTTC. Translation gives CASSLGGLKTQYF.

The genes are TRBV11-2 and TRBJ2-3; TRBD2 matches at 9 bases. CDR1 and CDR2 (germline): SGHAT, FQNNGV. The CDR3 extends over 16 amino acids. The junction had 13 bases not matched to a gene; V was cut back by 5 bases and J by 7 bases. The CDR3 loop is CASSTGWREGRHTQYF. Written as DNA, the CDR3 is TGTGCCAGCAGCACGGGATGGCGGGAGGGCAGGCATACGCAGTATTTT.

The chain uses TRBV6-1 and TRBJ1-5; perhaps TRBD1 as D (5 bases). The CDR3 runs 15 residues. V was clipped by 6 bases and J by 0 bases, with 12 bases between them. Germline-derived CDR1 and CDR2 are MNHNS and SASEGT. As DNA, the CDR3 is TGTGCCAGCAGGCCGGGGCCCTATAGCAATCAGCCCCAGCATTTT. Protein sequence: CASRPGPYSNQPQHF.

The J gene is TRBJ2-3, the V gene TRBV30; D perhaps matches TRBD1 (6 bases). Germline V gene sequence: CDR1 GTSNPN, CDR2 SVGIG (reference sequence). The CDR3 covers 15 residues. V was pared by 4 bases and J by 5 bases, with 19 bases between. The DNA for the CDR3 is TGTGCCTGGACCGTGGGGGCAGGGGCGGAAGATACGCAGTATTTT. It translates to CAWTVGAGAEDTQYF.

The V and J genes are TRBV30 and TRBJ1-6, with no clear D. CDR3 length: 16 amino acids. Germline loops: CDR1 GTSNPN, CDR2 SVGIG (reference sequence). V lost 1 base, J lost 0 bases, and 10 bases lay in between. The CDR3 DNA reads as TGTGCCTGGAGTGGACTCCTGAGCTCCTATAATTCACCCCTCCACTTT. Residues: CAWSGLLSSYNSPLHF.

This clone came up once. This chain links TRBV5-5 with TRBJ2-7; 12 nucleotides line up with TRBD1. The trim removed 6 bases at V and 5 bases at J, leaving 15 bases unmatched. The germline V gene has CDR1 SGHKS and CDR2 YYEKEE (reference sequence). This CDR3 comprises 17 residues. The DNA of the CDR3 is TGTGCCAGCACCAGGCGGAGGGCGGGACAGGGGGCGGACGAGCAGTACTTC. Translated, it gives CASTRRRAGQGADEQYF. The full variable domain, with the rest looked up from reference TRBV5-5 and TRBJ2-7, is DAGVTQSPTHLIKTRGQQVTLRCSPISGHKSVSWYQQVLGQGPQFIFQYYEKEERGRGNFPDRFSARQFPNYSSELNVNALLLGDSALYLCASTRRRAGQGADEQYFGPGTRLTVT.

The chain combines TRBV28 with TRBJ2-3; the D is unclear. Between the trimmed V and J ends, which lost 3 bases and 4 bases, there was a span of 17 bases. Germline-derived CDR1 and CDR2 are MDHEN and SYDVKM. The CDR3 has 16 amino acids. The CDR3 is CASSFSLIGSADTQYF. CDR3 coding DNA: TGTGCCAGCAGTTTCTCTTTGATTGGGTCTGCAGATACGCAGTATTTT.

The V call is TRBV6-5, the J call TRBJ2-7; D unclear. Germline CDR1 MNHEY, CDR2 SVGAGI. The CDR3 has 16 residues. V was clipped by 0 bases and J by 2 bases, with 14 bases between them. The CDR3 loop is CASSYSSHEITYEQYF. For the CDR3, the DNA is TGTGCCAGCAGTTACTCGAGTCATGAAATCACCTACGAGCAGTACTTC.

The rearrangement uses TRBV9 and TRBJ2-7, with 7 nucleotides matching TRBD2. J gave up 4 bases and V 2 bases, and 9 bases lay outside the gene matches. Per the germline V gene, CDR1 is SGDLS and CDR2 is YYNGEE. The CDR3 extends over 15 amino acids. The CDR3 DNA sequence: TGTGCCAGCAGCGTGGGAGGGCAGGCGAGTTACGAGCAGTACTTC. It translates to CASSVGGQASYEQYF.

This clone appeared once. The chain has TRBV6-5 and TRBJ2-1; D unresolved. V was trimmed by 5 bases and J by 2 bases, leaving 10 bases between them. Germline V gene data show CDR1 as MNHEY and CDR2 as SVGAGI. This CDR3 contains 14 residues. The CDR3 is CASSLGNAYNEQFF. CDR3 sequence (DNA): TGTGCCAGCAGTCTAGGGAACGCCTACAATGAGCAGTTCTTC.

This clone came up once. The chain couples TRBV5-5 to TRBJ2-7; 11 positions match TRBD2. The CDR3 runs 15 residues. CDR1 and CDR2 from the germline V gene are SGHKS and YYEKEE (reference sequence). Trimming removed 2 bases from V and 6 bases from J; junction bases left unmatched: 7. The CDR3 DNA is TGTGCCAGCAGCTTCACTAGCGGGAGAGGAGCCGAGCAGTACTTC. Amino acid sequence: CASSFTSGRGAEQYF.

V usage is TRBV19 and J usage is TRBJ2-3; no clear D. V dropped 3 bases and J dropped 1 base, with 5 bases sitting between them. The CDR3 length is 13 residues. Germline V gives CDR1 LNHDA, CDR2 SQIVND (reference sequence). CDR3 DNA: TGTGCCAGTAGTATGGTCCGCACAGATACGCAGTATTTT. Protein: CASSMVRTDTQYF. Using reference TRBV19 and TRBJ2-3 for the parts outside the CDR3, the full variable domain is DGGITQSPKYLFRKEGQNVTLSCEQNLNHDAMYWYRQDPGQGLRLIYYSQIVNDFQKGDIAEGYSVSREKKESFPLTVTSAQKNPTAFYLCASSMVRTDTQYFGPGTRLTVL.

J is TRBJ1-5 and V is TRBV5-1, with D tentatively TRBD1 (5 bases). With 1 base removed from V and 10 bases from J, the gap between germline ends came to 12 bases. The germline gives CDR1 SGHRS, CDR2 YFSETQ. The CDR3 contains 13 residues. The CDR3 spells CASSLLGGVPQHF. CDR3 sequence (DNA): TGCGCCAGCAGCTTGCTGGGGGGGGTTCCCCAGCATTTT.

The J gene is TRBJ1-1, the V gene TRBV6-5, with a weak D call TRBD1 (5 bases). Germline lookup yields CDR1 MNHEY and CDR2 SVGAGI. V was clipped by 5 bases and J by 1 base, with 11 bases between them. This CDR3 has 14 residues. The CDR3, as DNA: TGTGCCAGCAGTCTTCCGGGGCCGAACACTGAAGCTTTCTTT. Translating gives CASSLPGPNTEAFF.

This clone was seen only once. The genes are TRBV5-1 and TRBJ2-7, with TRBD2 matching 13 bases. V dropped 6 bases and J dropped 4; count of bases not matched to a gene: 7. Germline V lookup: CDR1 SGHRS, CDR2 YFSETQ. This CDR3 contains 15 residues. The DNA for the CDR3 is TGCGCCAGCACCCTAGGGACTAGCGGGATGTACGAGCAGTACTTC. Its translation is CASTLGTSGMYEQYF.

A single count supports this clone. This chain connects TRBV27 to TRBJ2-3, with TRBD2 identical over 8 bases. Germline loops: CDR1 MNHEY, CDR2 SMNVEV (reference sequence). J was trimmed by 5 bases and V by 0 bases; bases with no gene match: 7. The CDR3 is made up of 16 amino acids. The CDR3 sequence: CASSLSAGRAVDTQYF. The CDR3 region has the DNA TGTGCCAGCAGTTTATCGGCCGGGAGGGCCGTAGATACGCAGTATTTT.

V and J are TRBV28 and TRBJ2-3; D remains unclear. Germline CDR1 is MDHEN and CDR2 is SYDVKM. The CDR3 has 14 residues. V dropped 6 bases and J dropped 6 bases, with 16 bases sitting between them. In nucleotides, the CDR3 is TGTGCCAGCAGAGTCCTCGAAAATTTGGATACGCAGTATTTT. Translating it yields CASRVLENLDTQYF.

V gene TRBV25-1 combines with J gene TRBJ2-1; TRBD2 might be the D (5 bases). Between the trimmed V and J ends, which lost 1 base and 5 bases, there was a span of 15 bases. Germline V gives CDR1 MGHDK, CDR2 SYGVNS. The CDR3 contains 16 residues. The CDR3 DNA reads TGTGCCAGCAGTGAATTTAGTGGGAGAGGCGACAATGAGCAGTTCTTC. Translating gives CASSEFSGRGDNEQFF.

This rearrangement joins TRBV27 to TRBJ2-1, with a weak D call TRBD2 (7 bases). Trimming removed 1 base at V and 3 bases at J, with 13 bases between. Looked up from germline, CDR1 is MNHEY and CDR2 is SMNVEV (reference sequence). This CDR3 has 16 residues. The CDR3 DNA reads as TGTGCCAGCAGTTTATTAGGGGGAGGGGGCTACAATGAGCAGTTCTTC. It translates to CASSLLGGGGYNEQFF.

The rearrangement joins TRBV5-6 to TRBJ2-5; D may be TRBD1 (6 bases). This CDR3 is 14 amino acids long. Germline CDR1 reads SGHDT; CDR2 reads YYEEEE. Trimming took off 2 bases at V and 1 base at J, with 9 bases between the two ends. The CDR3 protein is CASSLVGGQETQYF. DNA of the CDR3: TGTGCCAGCAGCTTAGTAGGGGGCCAAGAGACCCAGTACTTC.

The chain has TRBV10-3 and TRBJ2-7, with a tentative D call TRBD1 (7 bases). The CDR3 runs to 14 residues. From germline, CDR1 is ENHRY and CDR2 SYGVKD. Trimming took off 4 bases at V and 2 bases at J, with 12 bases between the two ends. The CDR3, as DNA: TGTGCCATCAGTGGTGGGGGGACAGCCTACGAGCAGTACTTC. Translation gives CAISGGGTAYEQYF.

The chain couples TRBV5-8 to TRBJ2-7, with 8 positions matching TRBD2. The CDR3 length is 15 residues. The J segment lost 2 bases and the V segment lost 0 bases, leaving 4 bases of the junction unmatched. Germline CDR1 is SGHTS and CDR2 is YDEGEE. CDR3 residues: CASSLVRGGTYEQYF. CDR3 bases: TGTGCCAGCAGCTTGGTACGCGGGGGGACCTACGAGCAGTACTTC.

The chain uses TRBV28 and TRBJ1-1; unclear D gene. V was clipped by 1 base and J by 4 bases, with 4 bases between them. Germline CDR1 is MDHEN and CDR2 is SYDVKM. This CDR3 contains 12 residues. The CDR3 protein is CASSLYGTEAFF. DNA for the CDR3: TGTGCCAGCAGTTTATATGGCACTGAAGCTTTCTTT.

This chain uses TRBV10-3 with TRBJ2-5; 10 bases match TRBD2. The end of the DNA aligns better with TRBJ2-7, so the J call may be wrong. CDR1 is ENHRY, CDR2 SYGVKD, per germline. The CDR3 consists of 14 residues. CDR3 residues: CAINSGTSVYEQYF. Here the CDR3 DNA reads TGTGCCATCAACTCCGGGACTAGCGTTTACGAGCAGTACTTC.

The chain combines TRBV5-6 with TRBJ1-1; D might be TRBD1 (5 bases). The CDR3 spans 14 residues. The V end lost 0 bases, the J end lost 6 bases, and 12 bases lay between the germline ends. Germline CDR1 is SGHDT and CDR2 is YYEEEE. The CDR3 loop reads CASSLAGAGSEAFF. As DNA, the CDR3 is TGTGCCAGCAGCTTGGCTGGGGCGGGATCTGAAGCTTTCTTT.

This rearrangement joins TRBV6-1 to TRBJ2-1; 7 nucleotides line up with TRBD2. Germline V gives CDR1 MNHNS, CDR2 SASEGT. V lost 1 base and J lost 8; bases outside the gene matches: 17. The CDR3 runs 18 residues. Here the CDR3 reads CASSEGAGRYRSMDEQFF. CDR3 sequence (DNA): TGTGCCAGCAGTGAAGGAGCGGGACGCTATCGTTCCATGGATGAGCAGTTCTTC.

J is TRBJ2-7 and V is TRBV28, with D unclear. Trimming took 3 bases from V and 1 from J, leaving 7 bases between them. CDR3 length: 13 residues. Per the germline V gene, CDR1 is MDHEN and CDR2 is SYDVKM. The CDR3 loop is CASSLGRSYEQYF. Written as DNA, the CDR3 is TGTGCCAGCAGTTTGGGCAGATCCTACGAGCAGTACTTC. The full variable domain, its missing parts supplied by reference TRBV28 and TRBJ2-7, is DVKVTQSSRYLVKRTGEKVFLECVQDMDHENMFWYRQDPGLGLRLIYFSYDVKMKEKGDIPEGYSVSREKKERFSLILESASTNQTSMYLCASSLGRSYEQYFGPGTRLTVT.

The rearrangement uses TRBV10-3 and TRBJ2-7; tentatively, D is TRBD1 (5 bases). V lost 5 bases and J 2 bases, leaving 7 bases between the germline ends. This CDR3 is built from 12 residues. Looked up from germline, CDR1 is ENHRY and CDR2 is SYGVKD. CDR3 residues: CAISKGTYEQYF. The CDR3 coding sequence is TGTGCCATCAGTAAGGGGACCTACGAGCAGTACTTC.

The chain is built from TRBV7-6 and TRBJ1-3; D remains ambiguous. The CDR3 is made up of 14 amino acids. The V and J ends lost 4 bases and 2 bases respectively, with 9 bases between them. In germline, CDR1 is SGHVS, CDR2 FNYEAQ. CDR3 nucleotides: TGTGCCAGCAGCTCGCTCGGCCCTGGAAACACCATATATTTT. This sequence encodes CASSSLGPGNTIYF. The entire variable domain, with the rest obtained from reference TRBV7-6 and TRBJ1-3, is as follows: GAGVSQSPRYKVTKRGQDVALRCDPISGHVSLYWYRQALGQGPEFLTYFNYEAQQDKSGLPNDRFSAERPEGSISTLTIQRTEQRDSAMYRCASSSLGPGNTIYFGEGSWLTVV.

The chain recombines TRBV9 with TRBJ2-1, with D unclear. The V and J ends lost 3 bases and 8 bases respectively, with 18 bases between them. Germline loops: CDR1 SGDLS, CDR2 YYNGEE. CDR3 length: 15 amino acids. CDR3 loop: CASSAFSSSPHEQFF. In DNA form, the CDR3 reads TGTGCCAGCAGCGCCTTTAGTAGTTCCCCTCATGAGCAGTTCTTC.

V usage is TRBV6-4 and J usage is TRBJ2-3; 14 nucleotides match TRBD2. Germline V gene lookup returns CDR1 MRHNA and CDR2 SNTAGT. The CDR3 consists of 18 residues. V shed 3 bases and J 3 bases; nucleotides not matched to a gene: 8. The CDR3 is CASSETSGRALGTDTQYF. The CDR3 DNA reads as TGTGCCAGCAGTGAGACTAGCGGGAGGGCCCTCGGGACAGATACGCAGTATTTT.

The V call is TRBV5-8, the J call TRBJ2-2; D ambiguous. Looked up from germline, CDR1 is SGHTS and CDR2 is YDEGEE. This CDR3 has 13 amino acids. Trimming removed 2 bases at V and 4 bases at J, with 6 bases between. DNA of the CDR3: TGTGCCAGCAGCTTTGGCGGCACCGGGGAGCTGTTTTTT. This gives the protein CASSFGGTGELFF.